This T cell receptor beta chain was identified in a study of shared clonotypes between healthy human individuals. Study background: Donor composition was two women and three men, aged 18 to 49.

Naivety among CD8 cells was defined by CD45RO negativity and positive CCR7 selection, thereby excluding terminally differentiated effector memory CD45RA+ cells. Sequenced by immunoSEQ multiplex PCR; TCRdb stores in-frame clones only, minus some. The repertoire holds about 2 million clones, about 95% seen once, with under 1.5% in the top ten. Regarding the study as a whole: Naive subsets generally had larger estimated richness than memory subsets. Relative to clonotypes present in all four donors, those not shared had lower generation probabilities.

Germline trimming cut 7 bases from V and 3 bases from J; bases unmatched to any gene: 12. Germline V gene lookup returns CDR1 SGDLS and CDR2 YYNGEE. This CDR3 has 15 residues. In regard to this clone: Its antigen is unidentified.

The sample taken for sequencing was naive CD8+ T cells sorted from blood. This receptor was taken from a man aged 18 to 30 in good health. The chain couples TRBV9 to TRBJ2-7, with 8 bases identical to TRBD2. The DNA for the CDR3 is TGTGCCAGCGGCGGGGGGCTAGCGGACGTCTACGAGCAGTACTTC. Protein product: CASGGGLADVYEQYF.